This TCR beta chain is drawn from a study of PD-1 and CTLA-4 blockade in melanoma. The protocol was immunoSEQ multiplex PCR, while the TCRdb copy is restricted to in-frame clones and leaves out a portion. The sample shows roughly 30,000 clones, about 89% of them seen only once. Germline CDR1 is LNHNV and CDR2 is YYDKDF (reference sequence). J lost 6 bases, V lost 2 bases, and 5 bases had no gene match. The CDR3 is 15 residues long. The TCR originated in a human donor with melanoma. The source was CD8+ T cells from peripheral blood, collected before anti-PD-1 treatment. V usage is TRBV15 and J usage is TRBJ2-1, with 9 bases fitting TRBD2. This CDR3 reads CATSRKREAGNEQFF. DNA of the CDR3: TGTGCCACCAGCAGAAAGCGGGAGGCGGGCAATGAGCAGTTCTTC.